These 25 T cell receptor beta chains were all obtained from the same sample, sequenced in a study of T cell responses to AZD1222 COVID-19 vaccine. Sequenced by immunoSEQ multiplex PCR; TCRdb stores in-frame clones only, minus some. Of about 170,000 clones listed, 87% are singletons. The specimen comprised peripheral blood, sampled on day 0 of AZD1222 vaccination. The receptors originated from an adult in good health.

This chain links TRBV4-1 with TRBJ1-5; tentatively, D is TRBD1 (6 bases). Trimming shortened V by 4 bases and J by 3 bases, and 25 bases separated the two germline ends. Germline V gene data show CDR1 as MGHRA and CDR2 as YSYEKL. The length of the CDR3 is 19 residues. The CDR3 nucleotides are TGCGCCAGCAGCCCTCCCCTTGGGGACAAAAACCAACACAATCAGCCCCAGCATTTT. Its translation is CASSPPLGDKNQHNQPQHF.

The chain couples TRBV5-4 to TRBJ2-7, with TRBD1 matching 9 bases. CDR3 length: 14 amino acids. Trimming took 7 bases from V and 4 from J; bases not matched to a gene: 9. In germline, CDR1 is SGHNT, CDR2 YYREEE (reference sequence). Here the CDR3 DNA reads TGTGCCAGCCACTTGGGGGGACAGGGTTACGAGCAGTACTTC. It yields the protein CASHLGGQGYEQYF. Variable domain in full (rest from reference TRBV5-4 and TRBJ2-7): ETGVTQSPTHLIKTRGQQVTLRCSSQSGHNTVSWYQQALGQGPQFIFQYYREEENGRGNFPPRFSGLQFPNYSSELNVNALELDDSALYLCASHLGGQGYEQYFGPGTRLTVT.

The V call is TRBV18, the J call TRBJ1-3; D is unresolved. Per the germline V gene, CDR1 is KGHSH and CDR2 is LQKENI. Trimming pared 3 bases from V and 1 base from J, leaving 10 bases between. This CDR3 contains 15 residues. The CDR3 protein is CASSPERGSGNTIYF. The CDR3 DNA sequence: TGTGCCAGCTCACCGGAGCGGGGATCTGGAAACACCATATATTTT.

The chain joins TRBV21-1 to TRBJ1-2; TRBD1, the table's D call, lacks a check against the DNA. TRBV21-1 is an annotated pseudogene. This CDR3 region has 16 residues. CDR3 residues: CASSKEYSRVRHGYTF. CDR3 DNA: TGTGCCAGCAGCAAGGAGTATTCCAGGGTTCGGCATGGCTACACCTTC.

The genes are TRBV5-1 and TRBJ1-2; 7 bases fit TRBD1. The germline gives CDR1 SGHRS, CDR2 YFSETQ. This CDR3 has 13 amino acids. After removal of 4 bases from V and 8 bases from J, the junction contained 8 bases not matched to a gene. The CDR3 spells CASSPGQLDGYTF. DNA of the CDR3: TGCGCCAGCAGCCCGGGACAGTTGGACGGCTACACCTTC.

This chain joins TRBV5-8 and TRBJ2-7; D remains unclear. The CDR3 runs 14 residues. Germline values: CDR1 SGHTS, CDR2 YDEGEE. V shed 2 bases and J shed 0 bases, with 9 bases lying between them. CDR3 in amino acids: CASSFLGGSYEQYF. CDR3 nucleotides: TGTGCCAGCAGCTTTCTTGGCGGCTCCTACGAGCAGTACTTC.

The chain couples TRBV5-1 to TRBJ2-1, with 14 bases aligning to TRBD2. Germline CDR1 and CDR2: SGHRS and YFSETQ. The CDR3 loop spans 18 amino acids. Trimming at V came to 4 bases and at J to 7 bases, leaving 13 bases not matched to a gene. CDR3 sequence (DNA): TGCGCCAGCAGCACTACGTCGTCCGGGACTAGCGGGAGAAATGAGCAGTTCTTC. Translated: CASSTTSSGTSGRNEQFF. Complete variable domain (other parts from reference TRBV5-1 and TRBJ2-1): KAGVTQTPRYLIKTRGQQVTLSCSPISGHRSVSWYQQTPGQGLQFLFEYFSETQRNKGNFPGRFSGRQFSNSRSEMNVSTLELGDSALYLCASSTTSSGTSGRNEQFFGPGTRLTVL.

The V gene is TRBV7-3, the J gene TRBJ2-3; 7 positions match TRBD2. Losses at the gene ends were 5 bases for V and 2 bases for J; bases not matched to a gene: 7. The CDR3 is 15 amino acids. CDR1 is SGHTA, CDR2 FQGTGA, per germline. The CDR3 spells CASSPTGTITDTQYF. As DNA, the CDR3 is TGTGCCAGCAGCCCAACTGGGACTATCACAGATACGCAGTATTTT.

This chain joins TRBV21-1 and TRBJ2-7; TRBD2, as called in the table, went unchecked against the DNA. TRBV21-1 is noted as a pseudogene. The CDR3 sequence is 16 residues long. In nucleotides, the CDR3 is TGTGCCAGCAGCACCGAGGGACTTTTAGCCGCGTACGAGCAGTACTTC. Protein product: CASSTEGLLAAYEQYF.

This clone was detected once. The chain combines TRBV28 with TRBJ1-3, with TRBD1 matching over 10 bases. The CDR3 contains 14 residues. The V gene end was trimmed by 5 bases and the J gene end by 4 bases; junction bases not matched to a gene: 2. Germline values: CDR1 MDHEN, CDR2 SYDVKM. CDR3 in amino acids: CASSGTGEGNTIYF. The CDR3 DNA is TGTGCCAGCAGTGGGACAGGGGAAGGAAACACCATATATTTT. The whole variable domain, filled in from reference TRBV28 and TRBJ1-3, reads DVKVTQSSRYLVKRTGEKVFLECVQDMDHENMFWYRQDPGLGLRLIYFSYDVKMKEKGDIPEGYSVSREKKERFSLILESASTNQTSMYLCASSGTGEGNTIYFGEGSWLTVV.

This rearrangement joins TRBV19 to TRBJ1-1; the match to TRBD1 covers 9 bases. J lost 4 bases, V lost 7 bases, and 1 base had no gene match. Germline V gene lookup returns CDR1 LNHDA and CDR2 SQIVND (reference sequence). The CDR3 runs to 12 residues. The CDR3 region has the DNA TGTGCCAGTAAGACAGGGGGCACTGAAGCTTTCTTT. Its translation: CASKTGGTEAFF.

A few counts support this clone. This chain connects TRBV19 to TRBJ1-2, with TRBD1 matching over 9 bases. Looked up from germline, CDR1 is LNHDA and CDR2 is SQIVND (reference sequence). Trimming at V came to 4 bases and at J to 2 bases, leaving 5 bases not matched to a gene. CDR3 length equals 15 residues. CDR3 sequence: CASSTWDRENYGYTF. The CDR3 DNA reads as TGTGCCAGTAGTACTTGGGACAGGGAGAACTATGGCTACACCTTC.

This clone was observed a few times. The genes are TRBV5-8 and TRBJ2-7; D not resolved. Germline lookup yields CDR1 SGHTS and CDR2 YDEGEE. The CDR3 runs 14 residues. Trimming shortened V by 0 bases and J by 4 bases, and 11 bases separated the two germline ends. The CDR3 sequence is CASSLDSSYYEQYF. The DNA of the CDR3 is TGTGCCAGCAGCTTGGATAGCAGTTATTACGAGCAGTACTTC.

V and J are TRBV28 and TRBJ2-3; 9 bases line up with TRBD1. Germline-derived CDR1 and CDR2 are MDHEN and SYDVKM. After removal of 3 bases from V and 4 bases from J, the junction contained 8 bases not matched to a gene. The CDR3 extends over 16 amino acids. The CDR3 sequence: CASSFTPGQGPDTQYF. CDR3 coding DNA: TGTGCCAGCAGTTTCACACCGGGACAGGGACCAGATACGCAGTATTTT.

The genes are TRBV19 and TRBJ1-2; weak D call: TRBD1 (6 bases). The CDR3 contains 15 residues. Trimming cost V 8 bases and J 2 bases, with 18 bases left between them. Germline CDR1 reads LNHDA; CDR2 reads SQIVND (reference sequence). As DNA, the CDR3 is TGTGCCAGTCTAACCACACAGGGAACCAACTATGGCTACACCTTC. This translates into CASLTTQGTNYGYTF.

The gene calls are TRBV18 and TRBJ1-4, with a possible D match to TRBD1 (5 bases). V shed 6 bases and J shed 8 bases, with 16 bases lying between them. The CDR3 contains 14 residues. CDR1 is KGHSH and CDR2 is LQKENI in the germline V gene. CDR3 sequence reads: CASSPDRGEEKLFF. In nucleotides, the CDR3 is TGTGCCAGCTCGCCAGACAGAGGCGAGGAAAAACTGTTTTTT.

This chain joins TRBV28 and TRBJ2-7; D is unclear. Trimming took off 6 bases at V and 4 bases at J, with 13 bases between the two ends. CDR3 size: 13 residues. In germline, CDR1 is MDHEN, CDR2 SYDVKM. CDR3 DNA sequence: TGTGCCAGCAGAGGTCGGGCAAGATACGAGCAGTACTTC. This translates into CASRGRARYEQYF.

The rearrangement uses TRBV2 and TRBJ1-2; tentative D call: TRBD1 (5 bases). Trimming cost V 4 bases and J 7 bases, with 16 bases left between them. The CDR3 is 14 amino acids. Germline V gene lookup returns CDR1 SNHLY and CDR2 FYNNEI. CDR3: CASSGGGRASGYTF. CDR3 DNA: TGTGCCAGCAGTGGGGGGGGACGGGCCTCTGGCTACACCTTC.

V and J are TRBV9 and TRBJ2-7, with a possible D match to TRBD1 (6 bases). The CDR3 is 14 residues long. V was clipped by 3 bases and J by 1 base, with 11 bases between them. From germline, CDR1 is SGDLS and CDR2 YYNGEE. CDR3 protein: CASSARDKSYEQYF. The CDR3 nucleotides are TGTGCCAGCAGCGCCCGGGACAAGTCCTACGAGCAGTACTTC. Combining the CDR3 with reference TRBV9 and TRBJ2-7 gives the whole variable domain DSGVTQTPKHLITATGQRVTLRCSPRSGDLSVYWYQQSLDQGLQFLIQYYNGEERAKGNILERFSAQQFPDLHSELNLSSLELGDSALYFCASSARDKSYEQYFGPGTRLTVT.

This chain joins TRBV4-1 and TRBJ1-1; possibly TRBD1 for D (5 bases). The CDR3 is made up of 18 amino acids. Trimming stripped 5 bases from V and 4 bases from J, with 26 bases between. From germline, CDR1 is MGHRA and CDR2 YSYEKL. Here the CDR3 reads CASSLGPSGQMGGTEAFF. As DNA, the CDR3 is TGCGCCAGCAGCTTAGGGCCGTCCGGACAAATGGGGGGCACTGAAGCTTTCTTT.

This clone was seen once. The chain employs TRBV14 and TRBJ2-5; TRBD2 aligns across 14 bases. V lost 0 bases and J lost 0; bases outside the gene matches: 3. This CDR3 spans 18 amino acids. Germline V gives CDR1 SGHDN, CDR2 FVKESK. The CDR3 nucleotides are TGTGCCAGCAGCCAAGAACCGGGACTAGCGGGAGACCAAGAGACCCAGTACTTC. Translation gives CASSQEPGLAGDQETQYF.

This clone was observed a few times. V gene TRBV6-5 combines with J gene TRBJ1-2; perhaps TRBD1 as D (5 bases). Trimming cost V 7 bases and J 8 bases, with 20 bases left between them. This CDR3 region has 14 residues. Germline lookup yields CDR1 MNHEY and CDR2 SVGAGI. Written as DNA, the CDR3 is TGTGCCAGCAAAGATATAAGGCAGGGCGGCGGCTACACCTTC. It specifies CASKDIRQGGGYTF.

In nucleotides, the CDR3 is TGTGCCAGCAGCTTAGATAAGTTGGCAGCCAATCAGCCCCAGCATTTT. Amino acids: CASSLDKLAANQPQHF. The chain combines TRBV11-3 with TRBJ1-5; D call uncertain. This CDR3 comprises 16 residues. Trimming removed 0 bases from V and 3 bases from J, with 12 bases in between. Germline CDR1 reads SGHNT; CDR2 reads YENEEA.

The genes are TRBV19 and TRBJ1-5, with D unresolved. This CDR3 spans 13 amino acids. Deletions cut 9 bases from V and 6 bases from J, with 15 bases between. Per the germline V gene, CDR1 is LNHDA and CDR2 is SQIVND (reference sequence). CDR3 bases: TGTGCCAGCGGACGGTGGGAAGGTCAGCCCCAGCATTTT. It codes for CASGRWEGQPQHF. Filled out from reference TRBV19 and TRBJ1-5, the complete variable domain reads DGGITQSPKYLFRKEGQNVTLSCEQNLNHDAMYWYRQDPGQGLRLIYYSQIVNDFQKGDIAEGYSVSREKKESFPLTVTSAQKNPTAFYLCASGRWEGQPQHFGDGTRLSIL.

This rearrangement joins TRBV6-5 to TRBJ2-7; D not resolved. Trimming took off 5 bases at V and 3 bases at J, with 11 bases between the two ends. Germline assignment: CDR1 MNHEY and CDR2 SVGAGI. This CDR3 is 13 amino acids long. CDR3: CASSPSTNYEQYF. The CDR3, as DNA: TGTGCCAGCAGTCCCTCAACTAACTACGAGCAGTACTTC.